The T cell receptor beta chain under discussion was sequenced for a study of blood T cell repertoires in COVID-19. The overall study: Italy, Spain and the United States were the sources of the convalescent and acute COVID-19 samples.

V lost 2 bases, J lost 1 base, and 14 bases lay in between. CDR1 and CDR2 from the germline V gene are LGHNA and YSLEER. The CDR3 length is 17 residues. Assay used: immunoSEQ multiplex PCR; TCRdb lists only in-frame clones, some missing. The sample records approximately 320,000 clones, roughly 87% being singletons. This clone appeared a few times. Allocation to cohorts depended on clinical history reported by the participants. The rearrangement joins TRBV4-3 to TRBJ1-4; no clear D gene. Material for sequencing was PBMCs or T cells enriched from blood (not recorded which). The sequence derives from a woman between 18 and 30 years old who had recovered from COVID-19. The CDR3 DNA is TGCGCCAGCAGCCAATCGATCGGCGGCCGAACTAATGAAAAACTGTTTTTT. Translated: CASSQSIGGRTNEKLFF.